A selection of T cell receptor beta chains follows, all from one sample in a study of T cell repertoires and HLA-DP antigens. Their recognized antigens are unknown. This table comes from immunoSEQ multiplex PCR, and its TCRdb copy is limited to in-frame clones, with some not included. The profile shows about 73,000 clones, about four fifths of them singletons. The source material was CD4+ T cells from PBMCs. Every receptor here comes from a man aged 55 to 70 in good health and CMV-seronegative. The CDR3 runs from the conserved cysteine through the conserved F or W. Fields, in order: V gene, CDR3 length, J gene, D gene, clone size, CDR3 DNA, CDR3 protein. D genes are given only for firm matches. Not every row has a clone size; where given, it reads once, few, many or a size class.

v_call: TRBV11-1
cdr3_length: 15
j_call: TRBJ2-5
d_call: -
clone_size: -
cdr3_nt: TGTGCCAGCAGCTTAGGTTCAGGGCGGCAAGAGACCCAGTACTTC
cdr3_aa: CASSLGSGRQETQYF

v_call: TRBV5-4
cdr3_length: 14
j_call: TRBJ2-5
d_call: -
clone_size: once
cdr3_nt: TGTGCCAGCATCCACCCGGACGAGGGAGAGACCCAGTACTTC
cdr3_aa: CASIHPDEGETQYF

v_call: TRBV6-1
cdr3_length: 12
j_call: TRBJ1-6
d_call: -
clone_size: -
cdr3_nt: TGTGCCAGCAGTGTGATCTTGTCACCCCTCCACTTT
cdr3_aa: CASSVILSPLHF

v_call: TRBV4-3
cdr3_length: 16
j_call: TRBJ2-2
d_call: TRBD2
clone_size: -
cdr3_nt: TGCGCCAGCAGCCACCACTCCGGGAGGGGTACCGGGGAGCTGTTTTTT
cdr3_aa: CASSHHSGRGTGELFF

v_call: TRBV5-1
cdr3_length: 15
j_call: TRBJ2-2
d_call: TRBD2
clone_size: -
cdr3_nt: TGCGCCAGCAGCTTGACTAGCGAAACCACCGGGGAGCTGTTTTTT
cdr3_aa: CASSLTSETTGELFF

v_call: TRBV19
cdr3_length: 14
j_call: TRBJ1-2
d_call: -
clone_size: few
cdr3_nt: TGTGCCAGTAGTATGAAGCAGGCGGGCGATGGCTACACCTTC
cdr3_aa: CASSMKQAGDGYTF

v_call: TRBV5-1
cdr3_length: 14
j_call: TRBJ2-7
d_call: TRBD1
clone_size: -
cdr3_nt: TGCGCCAGCAGCTTGGGGGGGACAGGGTCCGAGCAGTACTTC
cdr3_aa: CASSLGGTGSEQYF

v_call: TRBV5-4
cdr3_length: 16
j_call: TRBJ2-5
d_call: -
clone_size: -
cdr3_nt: TGTGCCAGCAGCTTGGATCCGACTTATCCGTCGGAGACCCAGTACTTC
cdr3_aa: CASSLDPTYPSETQYF

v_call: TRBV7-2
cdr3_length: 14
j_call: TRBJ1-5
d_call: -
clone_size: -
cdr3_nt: TGTGCCAGCAGCTCCGGGATGGCCAATCAGCCCCAGCATTTT
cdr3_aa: CASSSGMANQPQHF

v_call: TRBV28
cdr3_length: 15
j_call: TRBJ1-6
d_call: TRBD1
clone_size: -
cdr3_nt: TGTGCCAGCACGACAGGGGACTCCTATAATTCACCCCTCCACTTT
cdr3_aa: CASTTGDSYNSPLHF

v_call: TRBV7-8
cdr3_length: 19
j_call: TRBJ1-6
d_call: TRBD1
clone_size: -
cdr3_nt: TGTGCCAGCAGCTTTACTCCGGGACAGGGAGACTCCTATAATTCACCCCTCCACTTT
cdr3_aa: CASSFTPGQGDSYNSPLHF

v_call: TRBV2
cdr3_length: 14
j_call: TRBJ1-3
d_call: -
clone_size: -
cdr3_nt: TGTGCCAGCAGTGAGATCAACGGCGGAAACACCATATATTTT
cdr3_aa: CASSEINGGNTIYF

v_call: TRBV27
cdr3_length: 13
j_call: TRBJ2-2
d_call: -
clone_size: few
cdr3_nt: TGTGCCAGCAGTTTAGAGCACACCGGGGAGCTGTTTTTT
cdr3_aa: CASSLEHTGELFF

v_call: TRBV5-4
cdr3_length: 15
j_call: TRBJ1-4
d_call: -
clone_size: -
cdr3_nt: TGTGCCAGCAGCATAAGGGGCACGGCTAATGAAAAACTGTTTTTT
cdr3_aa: CASSIRGTANEKLFF

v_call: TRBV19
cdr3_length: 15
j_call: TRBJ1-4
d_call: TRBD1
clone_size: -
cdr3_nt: TGTGCCAGTAGCCCCGGGACAGGGACTAATGAAAAACTGTTTTTT
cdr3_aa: CASSPGTGTNEKLFF

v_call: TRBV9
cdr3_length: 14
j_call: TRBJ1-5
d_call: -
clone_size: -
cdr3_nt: TGTGCCAGCAGCGTAGATAACGGCAATCAGCCCCAGCATTTT
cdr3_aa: CASSVDNGNQPQHF

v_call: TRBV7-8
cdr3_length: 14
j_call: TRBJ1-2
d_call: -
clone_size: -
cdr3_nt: TGTGCCAGCAGCTCAACCGGGACACCTAATGGCTACACCTTC
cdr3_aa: CASSSTGTPNGYTF

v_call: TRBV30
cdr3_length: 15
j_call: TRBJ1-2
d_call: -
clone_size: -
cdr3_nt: TGTGCCTGGATTCCCGGGTTCTCCCTAAACTATGGCTACACCTTC
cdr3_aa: CAWIPGFSLNYGYTF

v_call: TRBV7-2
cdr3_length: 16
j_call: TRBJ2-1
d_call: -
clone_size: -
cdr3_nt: TGTGCCAGCAGCTTAGAATCCGCTAGCTCCTACAATGAGCAGTTCTTC
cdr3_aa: CASSLESASSYNEQFF

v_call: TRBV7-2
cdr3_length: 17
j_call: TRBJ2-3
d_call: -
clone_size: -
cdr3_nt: TGTGCCAGCAGTCCCGATGGCCCCTGGCGGATCACAGATACGCAGTATTTT
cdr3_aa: CASSPDGPWRITDTQYF

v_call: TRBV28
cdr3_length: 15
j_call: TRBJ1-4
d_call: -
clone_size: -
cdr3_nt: TGTGCCAGCAGTCCCCCCAAAGGGGATCCTGAAAAACTGTTTTTT
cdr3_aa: CASSPPKGDPEKLFF

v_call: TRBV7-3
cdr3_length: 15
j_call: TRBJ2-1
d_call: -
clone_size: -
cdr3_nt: TGTGCCAGCAGCTTAACCCGGGAGAGATACAATGAGCAGTTCTTC
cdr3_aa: CASSLTRERYNEQFF

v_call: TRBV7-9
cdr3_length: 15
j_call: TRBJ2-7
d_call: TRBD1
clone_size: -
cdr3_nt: TGTGCCAGCAGCAGAACAGGACAGGGGAAATTCGAGCAGTACTTC
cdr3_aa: CASSRTGQGKFEQYF

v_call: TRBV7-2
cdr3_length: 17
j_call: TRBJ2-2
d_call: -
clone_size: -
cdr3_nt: TGTGCCAGCAGCTTAGACGGCAGACAGGCTCACACCGGGGAGCTGTTTTTT
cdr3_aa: CASSLDGRQAHTGELFF

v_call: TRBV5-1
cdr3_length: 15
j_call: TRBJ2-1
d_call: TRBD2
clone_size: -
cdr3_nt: TGCGCCAGCAGTGTCGGACTAGCGGGGAGGAATGAGCAGTTCTTC
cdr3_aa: CASSVGLAGRNEQFF

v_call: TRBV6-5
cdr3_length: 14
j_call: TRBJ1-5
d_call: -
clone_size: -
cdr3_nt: TGTGCCAGCAGTTACTCGATATACAATCAGCCCCAGCATTTT
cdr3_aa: CASSYSIYNQPQHF

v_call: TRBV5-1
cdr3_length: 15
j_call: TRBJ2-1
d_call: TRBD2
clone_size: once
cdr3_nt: TGCGCCAGCAGCTTAGAAGCGGGAGGGCTCAATGAGCAGTTCTTC
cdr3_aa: CASSLEAGGLNEQFF

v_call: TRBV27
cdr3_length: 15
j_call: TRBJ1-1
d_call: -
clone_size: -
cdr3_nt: TGTGCCAGCAGTCCAAAAGCCCCTTTGAACACTGAAGCTTTCTTT
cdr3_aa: CASSPKAPLNTEAFF

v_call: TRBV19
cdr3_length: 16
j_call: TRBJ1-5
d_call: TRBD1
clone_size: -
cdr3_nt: TGTGCCAGTAGTATTTTTGGAACAGGGGGCAATCAGCCCCAGCATTTT
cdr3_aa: CASSIFGTGGNQPQHF

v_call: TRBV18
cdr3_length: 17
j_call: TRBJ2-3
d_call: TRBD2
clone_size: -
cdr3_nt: TGTGCCAGCTCACCAAGGACTAGCGGGAGGGCAACGGATACGCAGTATTTT
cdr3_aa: CASSPRTSGRATDTQYF

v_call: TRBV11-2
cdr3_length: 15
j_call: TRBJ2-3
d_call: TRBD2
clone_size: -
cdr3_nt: TGTGCCAGCAGCTTATTAGGACTAGTGTCAGATACGCAGTATTTT
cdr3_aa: CASSLLGLVSDTQYF

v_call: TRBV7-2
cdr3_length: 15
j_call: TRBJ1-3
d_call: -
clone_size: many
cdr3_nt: TGTGCCAGCAGCTTATCTTTTGGCACTGGAAACACCATATATTTT
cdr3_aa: CASSLSFGTGNTIYF

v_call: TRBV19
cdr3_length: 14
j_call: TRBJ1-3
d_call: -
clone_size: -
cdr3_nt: TGTGCCAGTAGTATTCAGGAGGGCTTGGACACCATATATTTT
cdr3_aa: CASSIQEGLDTIYF

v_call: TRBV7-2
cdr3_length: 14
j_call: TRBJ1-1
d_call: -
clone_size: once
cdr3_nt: TGTGCCAGCAGCCTCGGGACGGTGAACACTGAAGCTTTCTTT
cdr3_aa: CASSLGTVNTEAFF

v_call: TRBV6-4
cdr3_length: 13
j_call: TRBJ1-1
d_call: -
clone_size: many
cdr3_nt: TGTGCCAGCAGTGCTCAGATGAACACTGAAGCTTTCTTT
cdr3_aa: CASSAQMNTEAFF

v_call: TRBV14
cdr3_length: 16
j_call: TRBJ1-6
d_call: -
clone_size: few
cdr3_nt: TGTGCCAGCAGCCAAGATCACGCTACTTATAATTCACCCCTCCACTTT
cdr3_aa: CASSQDHATYNSPLHF

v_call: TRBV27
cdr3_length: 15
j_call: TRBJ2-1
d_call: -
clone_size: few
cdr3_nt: TGTGCCAGCAGTTCCCTACGGACGGTACACAATGAGCAGTTCTTC
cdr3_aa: CASSSLRTVHNEQFF

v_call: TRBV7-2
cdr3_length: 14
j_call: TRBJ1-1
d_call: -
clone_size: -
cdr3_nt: TGTGCCAGCAGCTTAGTGCAGGGGAGTACTGAAGCTTTCTTT
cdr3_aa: CASSLVQGSTEAFF

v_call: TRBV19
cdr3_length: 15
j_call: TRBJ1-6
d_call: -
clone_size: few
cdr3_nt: TGTGCCAGTAGTATAGTGGACTTAGAAGAGGCACCCCTCCACTTT
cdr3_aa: CASSIVDLEEAPLHF

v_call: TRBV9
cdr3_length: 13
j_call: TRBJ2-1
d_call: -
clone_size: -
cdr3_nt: TGTGCCAGCAGCGTAGTGGACTACAATGAGCAGTTCTTC
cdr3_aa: CASSVVDYNEQFF

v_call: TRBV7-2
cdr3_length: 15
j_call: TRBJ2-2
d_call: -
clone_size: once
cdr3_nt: TGTGCCAGCAGCTTAGGATCCAGGGCCGGCGGGGAGCTGTTTTTT
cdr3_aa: CASSLGSRAGGELFF

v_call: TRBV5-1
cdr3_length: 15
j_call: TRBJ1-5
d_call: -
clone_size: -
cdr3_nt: TGCGCCAGCAGCCCGGGGACGTCCAGCAATCAGCCCCAGCATTTT
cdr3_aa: CASSPGTSSNQPQHF

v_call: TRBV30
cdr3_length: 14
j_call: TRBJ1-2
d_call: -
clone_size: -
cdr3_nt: TGTGCCTGGAAGGGTCGAGGGGCGAACTATGGCTACACCTTC
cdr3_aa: CAWKGRGANYGYTF

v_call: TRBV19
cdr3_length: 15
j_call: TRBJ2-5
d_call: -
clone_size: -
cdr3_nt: TGTGCCAGTAGTATCTCGGGGGGCCGAGGAGAGACCCAGTACTTC
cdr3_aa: CASSISGGRGETQYF

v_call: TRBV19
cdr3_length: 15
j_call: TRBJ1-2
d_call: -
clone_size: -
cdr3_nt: TGTGCCAGTAGTACGTCGACAGCACCATACTATGGCTACACCTTC
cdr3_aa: CASSTSTAPYYGYTF

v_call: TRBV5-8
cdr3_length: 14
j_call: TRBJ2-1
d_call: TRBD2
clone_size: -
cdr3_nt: TGTGCCAGCACCCAACCCGGGACTAGCGGGAAGCAGTTCTTC
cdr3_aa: CASTQPGTSGKQFF

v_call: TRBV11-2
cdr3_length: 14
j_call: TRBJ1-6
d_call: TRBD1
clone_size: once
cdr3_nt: TGTGCCAGCAGCGCCAGGGACAGAAATTCACCCCTCCACTTT
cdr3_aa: CASSARDRNSPLHF

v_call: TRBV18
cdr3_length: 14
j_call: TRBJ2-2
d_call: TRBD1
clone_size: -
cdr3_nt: TGTGCCAGCTCACGACAGGGTAACACCGGGGAGCTGTTTTTT
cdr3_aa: CASSRQGNTGELFF

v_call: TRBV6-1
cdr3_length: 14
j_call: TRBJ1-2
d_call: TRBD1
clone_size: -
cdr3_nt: TGTGCCAGCAGTGAGCCTTGGACAGGGGATGGCTACACCTTC
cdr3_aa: CASSEPWTGDGYTF

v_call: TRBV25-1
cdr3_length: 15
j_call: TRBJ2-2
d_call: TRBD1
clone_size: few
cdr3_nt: TGTGCCAGCAGTGAGTCGCAGGGGGACACCGGGGAGCTGTTTTTT
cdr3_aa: CASSESQGDTGELFF

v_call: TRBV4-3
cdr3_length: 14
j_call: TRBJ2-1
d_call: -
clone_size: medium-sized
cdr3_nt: TGCGCCAGCAGCCAAGATTCCTCCAGGAGTGAGCAGTTCTTC
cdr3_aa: CASSQDSSRSEQFF

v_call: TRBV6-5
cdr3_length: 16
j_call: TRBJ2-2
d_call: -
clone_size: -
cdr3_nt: TGTGCCAGCAGTTACTCCCTAAAAGCGAACACCGGGGAGCTGTTTTTT
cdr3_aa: CASSYSLKANTGELFF

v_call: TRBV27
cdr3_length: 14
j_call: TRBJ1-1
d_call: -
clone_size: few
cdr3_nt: TGTGCCAGCAGTTTATCAACCCGGCGGACTGAAGCTTTCTTT
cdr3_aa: CASSLSTRRTEAFF

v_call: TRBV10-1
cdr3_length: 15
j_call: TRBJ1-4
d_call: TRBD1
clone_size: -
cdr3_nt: TGCGCCAGCAGGAGCGGGACAGGATCTAATGAAAAACTGTTTTTT
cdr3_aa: CASRSGTGSNEKLFF

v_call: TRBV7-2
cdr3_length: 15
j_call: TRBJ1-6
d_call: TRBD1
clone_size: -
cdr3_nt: TGTGCCAGCAGCCCCTCGACAGGGGGCGGTTCACCCCTCCACTTT
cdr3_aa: CASSPSTGGGSPLHF

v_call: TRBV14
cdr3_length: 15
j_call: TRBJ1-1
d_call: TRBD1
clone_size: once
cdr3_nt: TGTGCCAGCAGCCAAGAGACAGGGTATCCCACTGAAGCTTTCTTT
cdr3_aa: CASSQETGYPTEAFF

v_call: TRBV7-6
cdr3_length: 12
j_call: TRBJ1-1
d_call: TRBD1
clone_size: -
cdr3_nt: TGTGCCAGCAGCTTAGGACAGGGGGCTCCTTTCTTT
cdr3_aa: CASSLGQGAPFF

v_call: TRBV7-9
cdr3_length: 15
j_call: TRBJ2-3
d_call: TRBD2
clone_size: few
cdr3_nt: TGTGCCAGCAGCTTAAGCGGGGGGGCGGTAGATACGCAGTATTTT
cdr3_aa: CASSLSGGAVDTQYF

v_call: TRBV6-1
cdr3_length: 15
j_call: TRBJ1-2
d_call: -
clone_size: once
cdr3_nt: TGTGCCAGCAGTGTAAGCGGGGGGCCGGCCTATGGCTACACCTTC
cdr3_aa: CASSVSGGPAYGYTF

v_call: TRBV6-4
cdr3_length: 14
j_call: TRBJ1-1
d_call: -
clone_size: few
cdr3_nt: TGTGCCAGCAGTGAGGGGGGGGCTAACACTGAAGCTTTCTTT
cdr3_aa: CASSEGGANTEAFF